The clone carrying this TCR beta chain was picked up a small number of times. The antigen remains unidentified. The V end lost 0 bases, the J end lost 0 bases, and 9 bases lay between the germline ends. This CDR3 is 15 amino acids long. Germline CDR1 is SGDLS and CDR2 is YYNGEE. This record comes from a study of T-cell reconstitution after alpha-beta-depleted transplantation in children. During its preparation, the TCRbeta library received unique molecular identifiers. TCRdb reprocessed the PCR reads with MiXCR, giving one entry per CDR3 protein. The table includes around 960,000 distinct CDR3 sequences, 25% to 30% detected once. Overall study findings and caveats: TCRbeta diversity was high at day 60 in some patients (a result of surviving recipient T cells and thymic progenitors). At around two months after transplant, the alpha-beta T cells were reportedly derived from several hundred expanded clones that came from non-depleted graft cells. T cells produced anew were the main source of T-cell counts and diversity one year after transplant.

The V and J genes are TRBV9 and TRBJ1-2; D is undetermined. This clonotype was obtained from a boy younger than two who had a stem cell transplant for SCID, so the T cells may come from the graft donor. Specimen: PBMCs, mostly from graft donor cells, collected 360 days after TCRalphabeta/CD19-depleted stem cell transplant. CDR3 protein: CASSVDPNTNYGYTF. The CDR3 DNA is TGTGCCAGCAGCGTAGATCCTAATACTAACTATGGCTACACCTTC.